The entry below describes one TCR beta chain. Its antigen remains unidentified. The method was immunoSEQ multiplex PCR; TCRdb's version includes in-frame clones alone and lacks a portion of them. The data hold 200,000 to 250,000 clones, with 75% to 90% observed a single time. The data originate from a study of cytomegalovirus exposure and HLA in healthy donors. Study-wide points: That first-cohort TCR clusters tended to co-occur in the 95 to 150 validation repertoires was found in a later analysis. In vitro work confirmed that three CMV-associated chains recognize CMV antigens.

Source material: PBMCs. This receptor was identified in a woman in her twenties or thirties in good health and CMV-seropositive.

The CDR3 nucleotides read TGTGCCACCAGCAGGGTCCGGCATTATGTGGGCTACACCTTC. It yields the protein CATSRVRHYVGYTF. The chain has TRBV15 and TRBJ1-2; D not resolved. The CDR3 is made up of 14 amino acids. The germline V and J ends were trimmed by 3 bases and 8 bases, with 16 bases remaining between them. Germline V CDR1 and CDR2: LNHNV, YYDKDF (reference sequence).